This entry features one T cell receptor beta chain sequence. Germline V gene sequence: CDR1 LGHNA, CDR2 YSLEER. Trimming took 1 base from V and 2 from J, leaving 9 bases between them. The CDR3 totals 15 residues. Sequencing was performed with immunoSEQ multiplex PCR; in TCRdb, only in-frame clones are kept and a portion is missing. The sample records about 34,000 clones, approximately 80% being singletons. This specimen comes from a study of blood T cell repertoires in COVID-19. The overall study: Both acute and convalescent COVID-19 samples were obtained from the United States, Italy and Spain.

What was sequenced was peripheral blood. The J gene is TRBJ2-1, the V gene TRBV4-3; D unresolved. This sequence was found in a man older than 75 with acute or convalescent COVID-19. The CDR3 protein is CASSQVPDTYNEQFF. The CDR3 DNA is TGCGCCAGCAGCCAAGTGCCAGATACCTACAATGAGCAGTTCTTC.